The entry below describes one TCR beta chain. These data originate in a study of blood T cell repertoires in COVID-19. The overall study: Samples came from the United States, Italy and Spain, spanning acute and convalescent COVID-19.

Authors' methods: Amplifying reference gene primers gave estimates of nucleated cell counts. Sequencing used immunoSEQ multiplex PCR; TCRdb keeps in-frame clones, though not all of them. V, J and clone size reflect that table, while D and trimming were determined from the DNA. Of around 140,000 clones listed, over 85% are singletons. This receptor was identified in a human donor in a cohort sampled during active COVID-19. Source material: peripheral blood.

CDR3 sequence (DNA): TGTGCCAGCAGTGAAGCCGGGGTAGTTGCAACTAATGAAAAACTGTTTTTT. Its translation is CASSEAGVVATNEKLFF. The gene calls are TRBV6-1 and TRBJ1-4; no clear D. This CDR3 region has 17 residues. Per the germline V gene, CDR1 is MNHNS and CDR2 is SASEGT. Trimming removed 0 bases at V and 0 bases at J, with 11 bases between.